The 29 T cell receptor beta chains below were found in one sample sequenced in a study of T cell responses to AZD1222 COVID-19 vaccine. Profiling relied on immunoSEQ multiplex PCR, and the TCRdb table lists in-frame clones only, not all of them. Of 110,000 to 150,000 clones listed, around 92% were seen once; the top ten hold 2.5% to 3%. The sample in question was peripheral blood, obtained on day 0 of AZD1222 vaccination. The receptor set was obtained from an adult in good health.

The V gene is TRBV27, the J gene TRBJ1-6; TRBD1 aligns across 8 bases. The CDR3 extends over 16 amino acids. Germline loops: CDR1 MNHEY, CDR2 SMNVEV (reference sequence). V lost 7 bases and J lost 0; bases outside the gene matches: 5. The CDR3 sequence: CASKSGQGSYNSPLHF. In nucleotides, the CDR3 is TGTGCCAGCAAATCTGGACAGGGCTCCTATAATTCACCCCTCCACTTT.

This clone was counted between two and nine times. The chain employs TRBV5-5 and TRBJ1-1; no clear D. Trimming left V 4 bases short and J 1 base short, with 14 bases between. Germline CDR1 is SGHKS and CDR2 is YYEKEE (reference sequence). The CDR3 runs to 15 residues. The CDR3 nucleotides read TGTGCCAGCAGCCCGGAGGGTGCCCCGAACACTGAAGCTTTCTTT. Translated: CASSPEGAPNTEAFF.

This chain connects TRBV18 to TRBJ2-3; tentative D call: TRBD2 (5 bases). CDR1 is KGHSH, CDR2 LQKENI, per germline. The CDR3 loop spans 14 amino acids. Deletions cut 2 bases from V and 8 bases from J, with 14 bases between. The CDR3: CASSPSGSLVTQYF. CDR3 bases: TGTGCCAGCTCACCATCGGGGTCGTTGGTTACGCAGTATTTT.

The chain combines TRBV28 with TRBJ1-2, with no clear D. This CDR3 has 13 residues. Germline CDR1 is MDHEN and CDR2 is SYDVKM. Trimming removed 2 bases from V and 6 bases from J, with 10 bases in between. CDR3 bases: TGTGCCAGCAGTTTAACCGTCTTGAATGGCTACACCTTC. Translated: CASSLTVLNGYTF.

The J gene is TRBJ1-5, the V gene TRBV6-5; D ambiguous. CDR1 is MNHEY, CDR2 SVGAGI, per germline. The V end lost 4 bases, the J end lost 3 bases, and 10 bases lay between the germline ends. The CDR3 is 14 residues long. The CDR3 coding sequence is TGTGCCAGCAGTTCCGGACGAGTCAATCAGCCCCAGCATTTT. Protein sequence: CASSSGRVNQPQHF.

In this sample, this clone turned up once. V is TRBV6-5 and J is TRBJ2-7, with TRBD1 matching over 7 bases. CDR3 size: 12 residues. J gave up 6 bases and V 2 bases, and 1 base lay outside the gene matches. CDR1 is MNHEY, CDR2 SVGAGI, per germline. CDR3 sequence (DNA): TGTGCCAGCAGTTACGAGGGGGCCGAGCAGTACTTC. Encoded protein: CASSYEGAEQYF.

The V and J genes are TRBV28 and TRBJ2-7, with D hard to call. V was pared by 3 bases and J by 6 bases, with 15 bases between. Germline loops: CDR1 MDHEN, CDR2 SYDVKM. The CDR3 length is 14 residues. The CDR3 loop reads CASSFAYYRVEQYF. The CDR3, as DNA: TGTGCCAGCAGTTTTGCGTATTACCGGGTCGAGCAGTACTTC. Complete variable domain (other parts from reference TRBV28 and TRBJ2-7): DVKVTQSSRYLVKRTGEKVFLECVQDMDHENMFWYRQDPGLGLRLIYFSYDVKMKEKGDIPEGYSVSREKKERFSLILESASTNQTSMYLCASSFAYYRVEQYFGPGTRLTVT.

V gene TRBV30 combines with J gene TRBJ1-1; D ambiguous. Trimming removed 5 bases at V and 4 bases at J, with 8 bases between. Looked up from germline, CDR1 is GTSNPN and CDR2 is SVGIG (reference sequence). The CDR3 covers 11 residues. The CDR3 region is CAWSRATEAFF. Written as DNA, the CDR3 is TGTGCCTGGTCCCGGGCCACTGAAGCTTTCTTT. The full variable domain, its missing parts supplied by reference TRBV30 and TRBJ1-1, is SQTIHQWPATLVQPVGSPLSLECTVEGTSNPNLYWYRQAAGRGLQLLFYSVGIGQISSEVPQNLSASRPQDRQFILSSKKLLLSDSGFYLCAWSRATEAFFGQGTRLTVV.

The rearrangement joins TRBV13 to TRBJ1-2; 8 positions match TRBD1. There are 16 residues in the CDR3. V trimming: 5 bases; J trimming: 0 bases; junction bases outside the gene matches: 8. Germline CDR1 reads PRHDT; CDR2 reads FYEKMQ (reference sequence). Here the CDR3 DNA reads TGTGCCAGCAGCACCCAGGGGGCCCCGGCTAACTATGGCTACACCTTC. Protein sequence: CASSTQGAPANYGYTF.

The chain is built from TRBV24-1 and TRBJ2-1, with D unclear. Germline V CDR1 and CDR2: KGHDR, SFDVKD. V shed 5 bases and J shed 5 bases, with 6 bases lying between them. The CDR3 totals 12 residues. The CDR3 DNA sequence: TGTGCCACCAGTGTAGGGAACAATGAGCAGTTCTTC. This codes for CATSVGNNEQFF.

For the CDR3, the DNA is TGTGCCAGCAGTCAACGGACTGGGACCTACGAGCAGTACTTC. Its protein product is CASSQRTGTYEQYF. This chain connects TRBV6-5 to TRBJ2-7; D is perhaps TRBD2 (5 bases). CDR1 and CDR2 from the germline V gene are MNHEY and SVGAGI. The V gene lost 5 bases and the J gene lost 2 bases, with 13 bases spanning the gap. This CDR3 comprises 14 residues.

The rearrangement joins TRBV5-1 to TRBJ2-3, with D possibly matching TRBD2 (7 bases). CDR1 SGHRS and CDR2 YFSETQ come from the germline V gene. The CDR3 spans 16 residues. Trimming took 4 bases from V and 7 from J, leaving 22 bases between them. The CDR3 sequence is CASSARGRGALNTQYF. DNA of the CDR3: TGCGCCAGCAGCGCACGGGGTCGGGGGGCGTTGAATACGCAGTATTTT.

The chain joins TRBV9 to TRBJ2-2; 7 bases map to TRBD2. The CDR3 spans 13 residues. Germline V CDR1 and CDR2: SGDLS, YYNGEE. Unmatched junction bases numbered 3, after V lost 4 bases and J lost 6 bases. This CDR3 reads CASSISGAGELFF. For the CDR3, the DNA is TGTGCCAGCAGCATCAGCGGGGCCGGGGAGCTGTTTTTT.

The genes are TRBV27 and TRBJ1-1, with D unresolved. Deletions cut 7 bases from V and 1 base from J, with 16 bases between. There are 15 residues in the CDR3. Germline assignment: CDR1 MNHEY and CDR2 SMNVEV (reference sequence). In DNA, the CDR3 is TGTGCCAGCAACAGCCAATACCAAGCGAACACTGAAGCTTTCTTT. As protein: CASNSQYQANTEAFF.

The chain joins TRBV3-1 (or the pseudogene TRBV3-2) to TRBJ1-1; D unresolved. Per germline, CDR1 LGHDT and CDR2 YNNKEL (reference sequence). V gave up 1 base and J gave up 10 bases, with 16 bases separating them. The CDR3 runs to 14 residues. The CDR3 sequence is CASSQGTGPVRAFF. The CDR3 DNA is TGTGCCAGCAGCCAAGGGACCGGACCAGTAAGAGCTTTCTTT.

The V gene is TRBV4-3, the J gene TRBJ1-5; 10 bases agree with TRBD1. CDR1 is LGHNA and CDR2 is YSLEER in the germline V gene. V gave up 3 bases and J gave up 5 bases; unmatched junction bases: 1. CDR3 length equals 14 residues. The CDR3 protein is CASSHGTGDQPQHF. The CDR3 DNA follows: TGCGCCAGCAGCCATGGGACAGGGGATCAGCCCCAGCATTTT.

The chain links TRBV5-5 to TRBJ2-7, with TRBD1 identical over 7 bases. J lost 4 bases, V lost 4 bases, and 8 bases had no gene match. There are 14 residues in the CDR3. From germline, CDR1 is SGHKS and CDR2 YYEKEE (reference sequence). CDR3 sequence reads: CASSEWDSGYEQYF. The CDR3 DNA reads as TGTGCCAGCAGCGAATGGGACAGCGGTTACGAGCAGTACTTC.

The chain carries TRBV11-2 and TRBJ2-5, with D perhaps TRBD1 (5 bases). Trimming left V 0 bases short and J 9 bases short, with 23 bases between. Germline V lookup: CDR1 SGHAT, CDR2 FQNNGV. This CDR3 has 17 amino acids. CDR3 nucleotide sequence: TGTGCCAGCAGCTTAGAGGGTTTTGCAGGGAAAAAAAAAGCCCAGTACTTC. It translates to CASSLEGFAGKKKAQYF.

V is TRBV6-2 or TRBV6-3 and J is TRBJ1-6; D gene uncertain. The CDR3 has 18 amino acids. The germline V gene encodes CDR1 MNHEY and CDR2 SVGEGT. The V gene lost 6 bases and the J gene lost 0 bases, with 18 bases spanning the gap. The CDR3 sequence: CASSPRSRRSSYNSPLHF. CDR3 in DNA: TGTGCCAGCAGCCCCCGGAGCAGGAGGAGCTCCTATAATTCACCCCTCCACTTT.

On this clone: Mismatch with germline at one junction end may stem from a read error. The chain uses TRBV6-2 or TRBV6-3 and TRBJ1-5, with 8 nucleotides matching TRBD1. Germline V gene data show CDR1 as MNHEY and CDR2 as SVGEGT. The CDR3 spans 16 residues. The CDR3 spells CASSNSGTGSNQPQHF. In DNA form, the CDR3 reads TGTGCCAGCAGTAACTCCGGGACAGGTAGCAATCAGCCCCAGCATTTT.

This chain's CDR3 is CASSPQEGYEQYF. As DNA, the CDR3 is TGTGCCAGCAGTCCTCAAGAGGGTTACGAGCAGTACTTC. V is TRBV28 and J is TRBJ2-7; D might be TRBD2 (5 bases). This CDR3 is built from 13 residues. In germline, CDR1 is MDHEN, CDR2 SYDVKM. V was cut by 5 bases and J by 4 bases, with 12 bases left in between. Full variable domain (missing parts from reference TRBV28 and TRBJ2-7): DVKVTQSSRYLVKRTGEKVFLECVQDMDHENMFWYRQDPGLGLRLIYFSYDVKMKEKGDIPEGYSVSREKKERFSLILESASTNQTSMYLCASSPQEGYEQYFGPGTRLTVT.

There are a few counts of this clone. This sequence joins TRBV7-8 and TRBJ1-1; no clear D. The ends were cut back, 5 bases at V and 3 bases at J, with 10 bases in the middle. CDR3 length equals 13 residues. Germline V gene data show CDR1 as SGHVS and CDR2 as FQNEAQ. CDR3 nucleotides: TGTGCCAGCAGCCTAGACGCGGACACTGAAGCTTTCTTT. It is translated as CASSLDADTEAFF. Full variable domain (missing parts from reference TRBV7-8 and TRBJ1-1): GAGVSQSPRYKVAKRGQDVALRCDPISGHVSLFWYQQALGQGPEFLTYFQNEAQLDKSGLPSDRFFAERPEGSVSTLKIQRTQQEDSAVYLCASSLDADTEAFFGQGTRLTVV.

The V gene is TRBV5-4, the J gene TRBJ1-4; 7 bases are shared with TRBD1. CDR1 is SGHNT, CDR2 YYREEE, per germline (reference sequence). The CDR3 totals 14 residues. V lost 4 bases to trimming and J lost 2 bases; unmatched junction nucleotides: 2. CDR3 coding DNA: TGTGCCAGCAGCAGCAGGGGGACTAATGAAAAACTGTTTTTT. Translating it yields CASSSRGTNEKLFF.

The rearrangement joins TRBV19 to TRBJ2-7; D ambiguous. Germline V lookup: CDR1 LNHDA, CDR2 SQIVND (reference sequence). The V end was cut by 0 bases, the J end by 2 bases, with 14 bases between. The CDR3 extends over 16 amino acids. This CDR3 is CASSIDLNSRTYEQYF. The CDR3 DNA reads TGTGCCAGTAGTATAGATCTGAACAGTAGAACCTACGAGCAGTACTTC.

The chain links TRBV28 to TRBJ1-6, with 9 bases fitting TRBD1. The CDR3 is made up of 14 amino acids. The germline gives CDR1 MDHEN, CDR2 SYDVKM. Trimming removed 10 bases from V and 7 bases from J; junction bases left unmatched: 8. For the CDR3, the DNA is TGTGCCACCTCTAAGGGACAGGGCAATTCACCCCTCCACTTT. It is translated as CATSKGQGNSPLHF.

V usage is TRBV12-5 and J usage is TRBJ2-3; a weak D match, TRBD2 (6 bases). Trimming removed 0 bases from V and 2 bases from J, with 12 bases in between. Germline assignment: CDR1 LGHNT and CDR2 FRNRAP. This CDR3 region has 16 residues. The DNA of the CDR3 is TGTGCTAGTGGTTTGGTCCCCGGGGGTTTCACAGATACGCAGTATTTT. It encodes CASGLVPGGFTDTQYF.

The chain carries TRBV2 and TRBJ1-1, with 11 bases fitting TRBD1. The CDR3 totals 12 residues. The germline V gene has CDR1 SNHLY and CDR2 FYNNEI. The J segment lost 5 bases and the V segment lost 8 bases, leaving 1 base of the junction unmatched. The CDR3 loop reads CASGQGATEAFF. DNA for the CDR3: TGTGCCAGCGGACAGGGGGCGACTGAAGCTTTCTTT.

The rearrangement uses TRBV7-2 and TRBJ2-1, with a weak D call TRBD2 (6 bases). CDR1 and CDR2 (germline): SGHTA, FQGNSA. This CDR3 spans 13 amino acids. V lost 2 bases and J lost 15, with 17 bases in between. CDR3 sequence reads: CASSLNPRGIGFF. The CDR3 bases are TGTGCCAGCAGCTTAAATCCGCGGGGTATAGGGTTCTTC.

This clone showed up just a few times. The CDR3 loop is CASNSGRFNYGYTF. The CDR3 DNA sequence: TGTGCCAGCAATTCGGGACGGTTTAACTATGGCTACACCTTC. The V and J genes are TRBV28 and TRBJ1-2; maybe TRBD1 (5 bases). The CDR3 is 14 residues long. V lost 7 bases and J lost 1, with 13 bases in between. The germline CDR1 and CDR2 sequences are MDHEN and SYDVKM.